Listed below are T cell receptor beta chains from one sample, sequenced in a study of human T cells and chemical hapten exposure. A single record per CDR3 protein comes from TCRdb applying MiXCR to the RACE reads. The sample includes some 71,000 distinct CDR3 sequences, approximately 10% of them seen just once. The sequenced sample was whole blood, obtained in connection with sensitization to the hapten diphenylcyclopropenone (DPC). These receptors were collected from a woman between 50 and 59 years old with alopecia areata. Some clones in this sample may be carry-over from other donors' samples. Both conserved end residues are part of each CDR3. A D gene is named only where the DNA matches it firmly. The size entry is marked missing in some rows and otherwise reads once, few, many or a size class.

CASSSSTAGRYNEQFF	TGTGCCAGCAGTTCCTCGACGGCGGGAAGATACAATGAGCAGTTCTTC	TRBJ2-1	16	NA	few	TRBV6-6
CASSHLALGQGNGYTF	TGTGCCAGCAGCCACCTCGCCTTGGGACAGGGAAATGGCTACACCTTC	TRBJ1-2	16	TRBD1	few	TRBV3-1
CSVEEGDRPAFF	TGCAGCGTTGAAGAAGGGGACAGGCCCGCTTTCTTT	TRBJ1-1	12	TRBD1	many	TRBV29-1
CASSYNEQFF	TGTGCCAGCAGCTACAATGAGCAGTTCTTC	TRBJ2-1	10	NA	many	TRBV7-2
CASRSSRRVRTDTQYF	TGTGCCAGCAGATCATCTCGGCGGGTGCGCACAGATACGCAGTATTTT	TRBJ2-3	16	NA	few	TRBV11-2
CASSLFPSGRSSYEQYF	TGTGCCAGCAGCTTATTTCCTAGCGGGAGGAGCTCCTACGAGCAGTACTTC	TRBJ2-7	17	TRBD2	NA	TRBV7-9
CAISGGSNVAYEQYF	TGTGCCATCAGTGGTGGGTCAAACGTCGCGTACGAGCAGTACTTC	TRBJ2-7	15	NA	many	TRBV10-3
CSGLAGGRSYEQYF	TGCAGTGGACTAGCGGGAGGTCGCTCCTACGAGCAGTACTTC	TRBJ2-7	14	TRBD2	many	TRBV20-1
CASSRQRQETQYF	TGCGCCAGCAGCCGCCAGCGGCAAGAGACCCAGTACTTC	TRBJ2-5	13	NA	many	TRBV5-1
CASSLKAAVSYNEQFF	TGTGCCAGCAGCTTAAAGGCGGCCGTTTCCTACAATGAGCAGTTCTTC	TRBJ2-1	16	NA	once	TRBV11-1
CASYPTRGNTEAFF	TGTGCCAGTTACCCAACGCGCGGGAACACTGAAGCTTTCTTT	TRBJ1-1	14	NA	few	TRBV12-3/TRBV12-4
CASSLGGAGGDTQYF	TGTGCCAGCAGCTTGGGCGGAGCCGGGGGGGATACGCAGTATTTT	TRBJ2-3	15	TRBD2	many	TRBV5-4
CASSIRTAGYEQYF	TGTGCCAGTAGTATAAGGACAGCGGGCTACGAGCAGTACTTC	TRBJ2-7	14	NA	few	TRBV19
CASNPPFTDTQYF	TGTGCCAGCAACCCACCCTTCACAGATACGCAGTATTTT	TRBJ2-3	13	NA	few	TRBV2
CSVHRGTEAFF	TGCAGCGTTCACAGGGGCACTGAAGCTTTCTTT	TRBJ1-1	11	TRBD1	many	TRBV29-1
CASSRPRDIPAYEQYF	TGTGCCAGCAGCAGGCCGCGGGACATTCCTGCCTACGAGCAGTACTTC	TRBJ2-7	16	NA	NA	TRBV5-5
CASSFATASYEQYF	TGCGCCAGCAGCTTCGCCACAGCTTCCTACGAGCAGTACTTC	TRBJ2-7	14	NA	many	TRBV5-1
CASTSSGSGTGELFF	TGTGCCAGCACCTCCAGCGGGAGCGGGACCGGGGAGCTGTTTTTT	TRBJ2-2	15	TRBD2	many	TRBV12-3/TRBV12-4
CASSVEKAGGPSSYEQYF	TGTGCCAGCAGCGTAGAGAAAGCGGGAGGGCCCTCATCCTACGAGCAGTACTTC	TRBJ2-7	18	TRBD2	NA	TRBV9
CASSLGSGRDNEQFF	TGTGCCAGCAGCTTGGGCAGCGGGAGGGACAATGAGCAGTTCTTC	TRBJ2-1	15	TRBD2	many	TRBV7-9
CASSFTGGQETQYF	TGCGCCAGCAGCTTTACGGGAGGACAAGAGACCCAGTACTTC	TRBJ2-5	14	TRBD2	many	TRBV5-1
CSARGTDRTGELFF	TGCAGTGCTAGGGGGACAGACCGCACCGGGGAGCTGTTTTTT	TRBJ2-2	14	TRBD1	many	TRBV20-1
CASSPGRPNTGELFF	TGTGCCAGCAGCCCCGGGAGGCCGAACACCGGGGAGCTGTTTTTT	TRBJ2-2	15	TRBD2	NA	TRBV2
CASSSWGRNSPLHF	TGTGCCAGCAGCTCGTGGGGACGGAATTCACCCCTCCACTTT	TRBJ1-6	14	NA	NA	TRBV7-6
CASTAPGETQYF	TGTGCCAGCACCGCCCCCGGAGAGACCCAGTACTTC	TRBJ2-5	12	NA	many	TRBV27